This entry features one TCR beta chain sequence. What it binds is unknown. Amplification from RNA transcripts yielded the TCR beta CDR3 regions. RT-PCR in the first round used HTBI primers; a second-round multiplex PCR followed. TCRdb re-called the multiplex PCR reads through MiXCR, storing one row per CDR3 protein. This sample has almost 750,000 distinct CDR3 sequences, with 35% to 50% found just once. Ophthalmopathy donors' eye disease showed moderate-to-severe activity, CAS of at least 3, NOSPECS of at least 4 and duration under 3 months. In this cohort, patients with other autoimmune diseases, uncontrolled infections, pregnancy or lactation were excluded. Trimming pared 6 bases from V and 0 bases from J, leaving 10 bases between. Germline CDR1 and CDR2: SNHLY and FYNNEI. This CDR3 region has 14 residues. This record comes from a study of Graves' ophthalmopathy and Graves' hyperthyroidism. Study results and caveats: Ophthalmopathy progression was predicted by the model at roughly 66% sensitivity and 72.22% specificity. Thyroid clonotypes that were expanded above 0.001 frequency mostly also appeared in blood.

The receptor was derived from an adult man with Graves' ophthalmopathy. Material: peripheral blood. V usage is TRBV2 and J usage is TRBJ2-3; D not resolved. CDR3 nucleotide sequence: TGTGCCAGCAGCTTAGCCACTAGCACAGATACGCAGTATTTT. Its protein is CASSLATSTDTQYF. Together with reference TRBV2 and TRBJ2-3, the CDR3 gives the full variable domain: EPEVTQTPSHQVTQMGQEVILRCVPISNHLYFYWYRQILGQKVEFLVSFYNNEISEKSEIFDDQFSVERPDGSNFTLKIRSTKLEDSAMYFCASSLATSTDTQYFGPGTRLTVL.